The rows below give T cell receptor beta chains drawn from one sample of a study of identical twins. TCRdb re-analysed the 5' RACE reads in MiXCR, keeping a single row per CDR3 protein. The profile shows about 900,000 distinct CDR3 sequences, around an eighth of them singletons. The same sample was also used in a study of yellow fever vaccine responses in identical twins.

Sequenced sample: PBMCs. The receptor source for this set is a woman younger than 30 in good health. Each CDR3 is given with its conserved first and last residue. The D gene is left open where the match is weak. Clone size is stated in some rows and not others, as once, few, many or a class when expanded.

size | J | D | V | DNA | CDR3
NA | TRBJ1-1 | TRBD1 | TRBV9 | TGTGCCAGCAGCGTCGGACAGGGAAGGGGGAACACTGAAGCTTTCTTT | CASSVGQGRGNTEAFF
NA | TRBJ2-5 | TRBD2 | TRBV11-2 | TGTGCCAGCAACGTAGCGGGTCTCCAAGAGACCCAGTACTTC | CASNVAGLQETQYF
many | TRBJ1-1 | TRBD1 | TRBV7-8 | TGTGCCAGCAGCCCGACAGGGCTCAACACTGAAGCTTTCTTT | CASSPTGLNTEAFF
NA | TRBJ2-1 | TRBD2 | TRBV12-3/TRBV12-4 | TGTGCCAGCACCCTTGATGGACTAGCGGGAGAGCAGTTCTTC | CASTLDGLAGEQFF
few | TRBJ1-6 | TRBD1 | TRBV6-5 | TGTGCCAGCAGTTTCGGACAGGGGGAATATTCCCTCCACTTT | CASSFGQGEYSLHF
many | TRBJ2-1 | TRBD2 | TRBV6-1 | TGTGCCAGTACTAGCGGGATGGTAGCCAATGAGCAGTTCTTC | CASTSGMVANEQFF
few | TRBJ2-7 | TRBD2 | TRBV3-1 | TGTGCCAGCAGATCCGAGTTAGCGGGAGATGGCTACGAGCAGTACTTC | CASRSELAGDGYEQYF
NA | TRBJ2-1 | NA | TRBV11-2 | TGTGCCAGCAGCCAGGAGGGGGGAGTACCCTACAATGAGCAGTTCTTC | CASSQEGGVPYNEQFF
many | TRBJ2-1 | TRBD2 | TRBV20-1 | TGCAGTGCTACAACTAGCGGGATCTACAATGAGCAGTTCTTC | CSATTSGIYNEQFF
few | TRBJ1-6 | NA | TRBV12-3/TRBV12-4 | TGTGCCAGCAGTCCGAATATTAGGGGGAATTCACCCCTCCACTTT | CASSPNIRGNSPLHF
few | TRBJ2-1 | TRBD2 | TRBV11-3 | TGTGCCAGCAGCGCCGGACTAGCGGGAGTCTACAATGAGCAGTTCTTC | CASSAGLAGVYNEQFF
NA | TRBJ2-2 | TRBD1 | TRBV6-1 | TGTGCCAGCAGCCCCGACAGGGTCCGAACCGGGGAGCTGTTTTTT | CASSPDRVRTGELFF
NA | TRBJ2-7 | TRBD1 | TRBV15 | TGTGCCACCAGCAGAGGGGTCGACAGGGACTCCTACGAGCAGTACTTC | CATSRGVDRDSYEQYF
few | TRBJ1-5 | NA | TRBV21-1 | TGTGCCAGCAGCAAGACAGGGGGTCAGCCCCAGCATTTT | CASSKTGGQPQHF
NA | TRBJ1-5 | TRBD1 | TRBV11-2 | TGTGCCAGCAGCTTGGACAGGGACAATCAGCCCCAGCATTTT | CASSLDRDNQPQHF
NA | TRBJ2-1 | NA | TRBV4-2 | TGTGCCAGCAGCCTCTCTAGCGGACAGAGCTCCTACAATGAGCAGTTCTTC | CASSLSSGQSSYNEQFF
NA | TRBJ2-1 | TRBD2 | TRBV5-6 | TGTGCCAGCTCTACCGGGGGGGCCCCCTACAATGAGCAGTTCTTC | CASSTGGAPYNEQFF
NA | TRBJ2-1 | NA | TRBV15 | TGTGCCACCAGCAGAGTCTACAATGAGCAGTTCTTC | CATSRVYNEQFF
NA | TRBJ2-2 | TRBD2 | TRBV5-1 | TGCGCCAGCAGCTTGCCCGAGCGGGGGGTGAGCACCGGGGAGCTGTTTTTT | CASSLPERGVSTGELFF
many | TRBJ1-2 | NA | TRBV6-1 | TGTGCCAGCAACCGGGGCCGTGGGGACTATGGCTACACCTTC | CASNRGRGDYGYTF
few | TRBJ2-3 | TRBD2 | TRBV5-5 | TGTGCCAGCAGCTTGTTTTTGCCTAGCGGGACTCCAGATACGCAGTATTTT | CASSLFLPSGTPDTQYF
NA | TRBJ2-1 | TRBD2 | TRBV20-1 | TGCAGTGCTAATCCGCGGGGGGCTTCCTACAATGAGCAGTTCTTC | CSANPRGASYNEQFF
NA | TRBJ1-5 | NA | TRBV19 | TGTGCCAGTAGTATTGCGCAGGGGCTGGATCAGCCCCAGCATTTT | CASSIAQGLDQPQHF
few | TRBJ1-1 | NA | TRBV3-1 | TGTGCCAGCAGCAAGCTAAGCACTGAAGCTTTCTTT | CASSKLSTEAFF
few | TRBJ2-7 | NA | TRBV12-3/TRBV12-4 | TGTGCCAGCAGTATGGGACGGTGGATCTACGAGCAGTACTTC | CASSMGRWIYEQYF
few | TRBJ2-3 | TRBD2 | TRBV28 | TGTGCCAGCAGATCCCCGTCTAGCGGGAGGATAGATACGCAGTATTTT | CASRSPSSGRIDTQYF
NA | TRBJ2-7 | TRBD1 | TRBV5-1 | TGCGCCAGCAGCTTGGGGGGACAGTCCTCGGGCGAGCAGTACTTC | CASSLGGQSSGEQYF
few | TRBJ2-7 | TRBD2 | TRBV3-1 | TGTGCCAGCACCCAAGGCCCCCCGGGGGGGCACGAGCAGTACTTC | CASTQGPPGGHEQYF
few | TRBJ1-6 | TRBD1 | TRBV10-3 | TGTGCCATCAGTGAAAAGGGACAGGGTCTCAATAATTCACCCCTCCACTTT | CAISEKGQGLNNSPLHF
NA | TRBJ2-1 | NA | TRBV7-2 | TGTGCCAGCAGCTTAGGCGCCATGGCGGGGCTCCCCCGATACAATGAGCAGTTCTTC | CASSLGAMAGLPRYNEQFF
NA | TRBJ2-5 | NA | TRBV4-1 | TGCGCCAGCAGCCAAGTTGGTCTAGACCAAGAGACCCAGTACTTC | CASSQVGLDQETQYF
NA | TRBJ1-1 | TRBD1 | TRBV20-1 | TGCAGTGCTAGCCCGACAGGGGTCCGAAGCACTGAAGCTTTCTTT | CSASPTGVRSTEAFF
NA | TRBJ2-1 | TRBD2 | TRBV5-1 | TGCGCCAGCAGCCCAGGGACTAGCGGGGGGTATCACAATGAGCAGTTCTTC | CASSPGTSGGYHNEQFF
NA | TRBJ2-2 | TRBD2 | TRBV7-6 | TGTGCCAGCAGCTCGAGGACTAGCCCGGCCGGGGAGCTGTTTTTT | CASSSRTSPAGELFF
NA | TRBJ2-7 | NA | TRBV6-1 | TGTGCCAGCAGTGAACGACAGGTCCTTCGCTCCTACGAGCAGTACTTC | CASSERQVLRSYEQYF
many | TRBJ1-1 | NA | TRBV3-1 | TGTGCCAGCAGCCAAGTGAGGAACACTGAAGCTTTCTTT | CASSQVRNTEAFF
NA | TRBJ2-1 | TRBD2 | TRBV7-9 | TGTGCCAGCAGCCCCCTGGGGGGGGACTCCTCCTACAATGAGCAGTTCTTC | CASSPLGGDSSYNEQFF
few | TRBJ2-3 | NA | TRBV4-2 | TGTGCCAGCAGCCATCCTAGGGGCGGTCCTTGGATATTAAGTCCCCTAACAGATACGCAGTATTTT | CASSHPRGGPWILSPLTDTQYF
NA | TRBJ2-3 | TRBD2 | TRBV11-2 | TGTGCCAGCAGCTTAGAGGGACTAGCGGGAGACACAAGCCCTAGCACAGATACGCAGTATTTT | CASSLEGLAGDTSPSTDTQYF
many | TRBJ2-3 | TRBD1 | TRBV5-5 | TGTGCCAGCAGCACACCGACAGGGACCACAGATACGCAGTATTTT | CASSTPTGTTDTQYF
NA | TRBJ2-1 | NA | TRBV18 | TGTGCCAGCTCACCAAGGCCCGCGGGGCTTGGGGATGAGCAGTTCTTC | CASSPRPAGLGDEQFF
many | TRBJ2-3 | NA | TRBV4-1 | TGCGCCAGCAGCCACCGAACAGGGCTCCCCCCAGATACGCAGTATTTT | CASSHRTGLPPDTQYF
NA | TRBJ2-3 | NA | TRBV24-1 | TGTGCCACCAGTGATCGTACAGGAACAGATACGCAGTATTTT | CATSDRTGTDTQYF
NA | TRBJ1-2 | NA | TRBV6-5 | TGTGCCAGCAGTTACGACGGGCTCCATGGCTACACCTTC | CASSYDGLHGYTF
NA | TRBJ1-2 | NA | TRBV7-9 | TGTGCCAGCAGCCTTGGGCCGAGAGGACGGAACCTAAGTGGCTACACCTTC | CASSLGPRGRNLSGYTF
NA | TRBJ1-2 | TRBD1 | TRBV20-1 | TGCAGTGCTAGAGTGGGGGACAGGGGATTGTATGGCTACACCTTC | CSARVGDRGLYGYTF
few | TRBJ2-3 | TRBD1 | TRBV5-5 | TGTGCCAGCAGCAATGGACAGGGGATTTCAGATACGCAGTATTTT | CASSNGQGISDTQYF
few | TRBJ2-3 | NA | TRBV2 | TGTGCCAGCAGTGCTCCGGGACCGGACGCAGATACGCAGTATTTT | CASSAPGPDADTQYF
NA | TRBJ2-7 | NA | TRBV29-1 | TGCAGCGTTCGAGGGGGGTCGGGGGCCCAGCCAAGCTACGAGCAGTACTTC | CSVRGGSGAQPSYEQYF
few | TRBJ2-1 | NA | TRBV7-9 | TGTGCCAGCAGCCCCGGGACTTTCAATGAGCAGTTCTTC | CASSPGTFNEQFF
few | TRBJ2-1 | TRBD2 | TRBV3-1 | TGTGCCAGCAGCCACAGACCGACTAGCGGGTATTCTGAGCAGTTCTTC | CASSHRPTSGYSEQFF
few | TRBJ2-3 | NA | TRBV20-1 | TGCAGTGCTAGACATATCGGACACACCACAGATACGCAGTATTTT | CSARHIGHTTDTQYF
few | TRBJ1-5 | NA | TRBV2 | TGTGCCAGCAGTGTAACCTGGGACGGGCGCAATCAGCCCCAGCATTTT | CASSVTWDGRNQPQHF
few | TRBJ1-4 | NA | TRBV7-8 | TGTGCCAGCAGCAACCCCTTGTTTAGCCGTGAAAAACTGTTTTTT | CASSNPLFSREKLFF